A single sample gave rise to the 29 T cell receptor beta chains below, sequenced in a study of T cells in Graves' hyperthyroidism and ophthalmopathy. TCR beta CDR3 region amplification was performed from RNA transcripts. Researchers ran a first-round RT-PCR on the TCR CDR3 using the HTBI primer set. TCRdb re-called the multiplex PCR reads with MiXCR, one entry per CDR3 protein. The sample has 500,000 or so distinct CDR3 sequences; roughly 18% are singletons. The specimen sequenced was blood. Receptor source: a woman aged 18-35 years with Graves' ophthalmopathy.

This clonotype was found many times. A much larger clone lies a single base off, so this may be a read error. The gene calls are TRBV2 and TRBJ2-3; 8 bases agree with TRBD2. The CDR3 totals 15 residues. The V and J ends lost 7 bases and 2 bases, in that order; junction bases with no gene match: 8. The V gene's germline CDR1 is SNHLY and CDR2 FYNNEI. The CDR3 is CASTPDGGDTDTQYF. In DNA, the CDR3 is TGTGCCAGCACCCCGGACGGGGGGGACACAGATACGCAGTATTTT.

This clonotype was seen many times. V usage is TRBV28 and J usage is TRBJ2-1; D unclear. Trimming removed 5 bases at V and 12 bases at J, with 14 bases between. This CDR3 is built from 12 residues. Germline CDR1 MDHEN, CDR2 SYDVKM. CDR3 sequence: CASSLQKVGQFF. The CDR3 bases are TGTGCCAGCAGTCTGCAGAAAGTTGGGCAGTTCTTC.

This clonotype has only a few counts. The chain combines TRBV4-2 with TRBJ2-7; 13 positions match TRBD2. Germline CDR1 is LGHNA and CDR2 is YNFKEQ. Germline trimming cut 0 bases from V and 3 bases from J; bases unmatched to any gene: 8. The CDR3 covers 18 residues. CDR3 amino acids: CASSQEGVTSGGLYEQYF. The DNA of the CDR3 is TGTGCCAGCAGCCAAGAAGGGGTGACTAGCGGGGGGCTCTACGAGCAGTACTTC.

This clonotype was counted ten times or more. In DNA form, the CDR3 reads TGTGCCAGCAGTTTGCGGCGGGGGGTATGGGAGACCCAGTACTTC. Protein: CASSLRRGVWETQYF. This chain links TRBV27 with TRBJ2-5, with 8 bases matching TRBD2. V shed 3 bases, J shed 5 bases, and the junction held 8 bases outside the gene matches. Germline V CDR1 and CDR2: MNHEY, SMNVEV (reference sequence). This CDR3 is built from 15 residues.

This clonotype has a count of ten or more. This sequence joins TRBV2 and TRBJ1-1, with TRBD1 matching 12 bases. Germline CDR1 is SNHLY and CDR2 is FYNNEI. The CDR3 loop spans 16 amino acids. The CDR3 protein is CATEPGQGARNTEAFF. DNA of the CDR3: TGTGCGACCGAACCGGGACAGGGGGCGCGGAACACTGAAGCTTTCTTT.

This clonotype was detected a few times. V is TRBV28 and J is TRBJ1-6, with 8 bases identical to TRBD1. The CDR3 loop spans 15 amino acids. The germline gives CDR1 MDHEN, CDR2 SYDVKM. J lost 6 bases, V lost 6 bases, and 7 bases had no gene match. Here the CDR3 reads CASRDLTGANSPLHF. The CDR3 DNA is TGTGCCAGCAGGGACTTGACAGGGGCTAATTCACCCCTCCACTTT.

In this sample, this clonotype turned up a few times. This sequence joins TRBV15 and TRBJ1-1; weak D call: TRBD1 (5 bases). The V end was cut by 0 bases, the J end by 5 bases, with 16 bases between. Looked up from germline, CDR1 is LNHNV and CDR2 is YYDKDF (reference sequence). This CDR3 has 16 amino acids. The CDR3 region is CATSRDLQGERTEAFF. The CDR3 bases are TGTGCCACCAGCAGAGACCTTCAGGGTGAAAGGACTGAAGCTTTCTTT.

The table lists this clonotype with many counts. The chain links TRBV30 to TRBJ2-1, with unresolved D. The V end lost 0 bases, the J end lost 4 bases, and 10 bases lay between the germline ends. The germline CDR1 and CDR2 sequences are GTSNPN and SVGIG (reference sequence). The CDR3 has 14 residues. The CDR3 here is CAWSVADGYNEQFF. The CDR3 DNA reads as TGTGCCTGGAGTGTTGCGGACGGATACAATGAGCAGTTCTTC.

This clonotype occurred a few times. The chain recombines TRBV6-6 with TRBJ2-1, with D perhaps matching TRBD2 (5 bases). From germline, CDR1 is MNHNY and CDR2 SVGAGI (reference sequence). The CDR3 is 15 amino acids. V was shortened by 2 bases and J by 6 bases, with 14 bases between the two germline ends. The CDR3 spells CASSYLVASGNEQFF. In nucleotides, the CDR3 is TGTGCCAGCAGTTACCTGGTAGCGTCTGGCAATGAGCAGTTCTTC.

The rearrangement joins TRBV11-2 to TRBJ2-3; TRBD2 matches 12 bases. There are 16 residues in the CDR3. V dropped 5 bases and J dropped 3; count of bases not matched to a gene: 6. In germline, CDR1 is SGHAT, CDR2 FQNNGV. CDR3 sequence reads: CASSARLAGETDTQYF. The CDR3 DNA reads as TGTGCCAGCAGCGCACGACTAGCGGGAGAGACAGATACGCAGTATTTT.

This clonotype was seen more than once but under ten times. This chain uses TRBV30 with TRBJ1-1; a possible D gene is TRBD1 (5 bases). The CDR3 contains 12 residues. V lost 4 bases to trimming and J lost 7 bases, with 13 bases between them. Germline-derived CDR1 and CDR2 are GTSNPN and SVGIG (reference sequence). CDR3 amino acids: CAWTIDSHEAFF. The CDR3 DNA reads TGTGCCTGGACCATAGACAGTCATGAAGCTTTCTTT.

This clonotype was picked up a small number of times. The CDR3 loop is CASSQVLREDSPLHF. The CDR3 DNA sequence: TGTGCCAGCAGCCAAGTTCTGAGGGAGGATTCACCCCTCCACTTT. The chain couples TRBV3-1 to TRBJ1-6; the D is unclear. V was trimmed by 1 base and J by 8 bases, leaving 12 bases between them. This CDR3 spans 15 amino acids. Germline lookup yields CDR1 LGHDT and CDR2 YNNKEL (reference sequence).

V usage is TRBV19 and J usage is TRBJ1-1; weak D call: TRBD1 (6 bases). This CDR3 is 14 amino acids long. CDR1 and CDR2 from the germline V gene are LNHDA and SQIVND (reference sequence). With 3 bases removed from V and 6 bases from J, the gap between germline ends came to 14 bases. The CDR3 DNA follows: TGTGCCAGTAGTATGAGGGGGTTCGTGGCTGAAGCTTTCTTT. Translation gives CASSMRGFVAEAFF.

The rearrangement uses TRBV2 and TRBJ1-6; D gene unclear. Germline CDR1 is SNHLY and CDR2 is FYNNEI. The CDR3 loop spans 10 amino acids. V lost 4 bases, J lost 13 bases, and 5 bases lay in between. CDR3 bases: TGTGCCAGCAGTGCCGGGCCCCTCCACTTT. Its translation: CASSAGPLHF. Full variable domain (missing parts from reference TRBV2 and TRBJ1-6): EPEVTQTPSHQVTQMGQEVILRCVPISNHLYFYWYRQILGQKVEFLVSFYNNEISEKSEIFDDQFSVERPDGSNFTLKIRSTKLEDSAMYFCASSAGPLHFGNGTRLTVT.

This clonotype was observed many times. The V gene is TRBV28, the J gene TRBJ2-7; no reliable D call. CDR3 length: 13 residues. Trimming took off 4 bases at V and 3 bases at J, with 10 bases between the two ends. The germline gives CDR1 MDHEN, CDR2 SYDVKM. CDR3 in amino acids: CASSYGVDYEQYF. Here the CDR3 DNA reads TGTGCCAGCAGTTACGGAGTAGACTACGAGCAGTACTTC.

In this sample, this clonotype turned up many times. The rearrangement joins TRBV28 to TRBJ2-7; 7 bases are shared with TRBD2. In germline, CDR1 is MDHEN, CDR2 SYDVKM. The J segment lost 2 bases and the V segment lost 2 bases, leaving 6 bases of the junction unmatched. CDR3 length: 15 amino acids. CDR3 residues: CASSLLGGTAYEQYF. CDR3 coding DNA: TGTGCCAGCAGTTTACTGGGAGGGACTGCCTACGAGCAGTACTTC.

The table lists this clonotype with many counts. V usage is TRBV7-3 and J usage is TRBJ2-3, with TRBD2 as a possible D gene (6 bases). The germline CDR1 and CDR2 sequences are SGHTA and FQGTGA. The CDR3 is 15 residues long. Trimming cost V 4 bases and J 2 bases, with 13 bases left between them. CDR3: CASSSLGGTTDTQYF. CDR3 sequence (DNA): TGTGCCAGCAGCTCGCTTGGGGGGACCACAGATACGCAGTATTTT.

The chain is built from TRBV24-1 and TRBJ2-1; the D gene is possibly TRBD2 (6 bases). V lost 3 bases to trimming and J lost 0 bases, with 11 bases between them. The CDR3 has 16 residues. The germline V gene encodes CDR1 KGHDR and CDR2 SFDVKD. The DNA for the CDR3 is TGTGCCACCAGTGATGCGGGACTCAGCTCCTACAATGAGCAGTTCTTC. Its translation is CATSDAGLSSYNEQFF.

The sample holds a few counts of this clonotype. The chain has TRBV29-1 and TRBJ2-7, with D possibly being TRBD1 (5 bases). Trimming cost V 3 bases and J 0 bases, with 12 bases left between them. The CDR3 is made up of 14 amino acids. Germline V CDR1 and CDR2: SQVTM, ANQGSEA. CDR3 nucleotides: TGCAGCGTTGAGGGTCAGGGCAACTCCTACGAGCAGTACTTC. Translating it yields CSVEGQGNSYEQYF.

This clonotype has a handful of counts. The V call is TRBV18, the J call TRBJ2-7; no clear D. V dropped 0 bases and J dropped 5 bases, with 14 bases sitting between them. Germline assignment: CDR1 KGHSH and CDR2 LQKENI. The CDR3 runs 15 residues. CDR3 DNA: TGTGCCAGCTCACCACCGGAAAGGGATCGCCACGAGCAGTACTTC. Its translation: CASSPPERDRHEQYF.

There are a few counts of this clonotype. V and J are TRBV7-9 and TRBJ2-7, with no clear D. The V and J ends lost 5 bases and 2 bases respectively, with 13 bases between them. The CDR3 is made up of 14 amino acids. The germline V gene encodes CDR1 SEHNR and CDR2 FQNEAQ (reference sequence). In DNA, the CDR3 is TGTGCCAGCAGCCTAACTGACCGAGCCTACGAGCAGTACTTC. Translated, it gives CASSLTDRAYEQYF.

This clonotype came up many times. The CDR3 DNA reads as TGTGCCAGCAGTTTTCCCTCGCTACGACTAGCGGGAGAACGAGATACGCAGTATTTT. It specifies CASSFPSLRLAGERDTQYF. The chain couples TRBV28 to TRBJ2-3, with 12 bases lining up with TRBD2. Germline CDR1 and CDR2: MDHEN and SYDVKM. The CDR3 length is 19 residues. The ends lost 3 bases at V and 5 bases at J; junction bases unmatched: 15. The full variable domain, rest sourced from reference TRBV28 and TRBJ2-3, is DVKVTQSSRYLVKRTGEKVFLECVQDMDHENMFWYRQDPGLGLRLIYFSYDVKMKEKGDIPEGYSVSREKKERFSLILESASTNQTSMYLCASSFPSLRLAGERDTQYFGPGTRLTVL.

V gene TRBV4-1 combines with J gene TRBJ1-2; 7 bases agree with TRBD1. The CDR3 is 16 residues long. Germline trimming cut 2 bases from V and 6 bases from J; bases unmatched to any gene: 12. In germline, CDR1 is MGHRA, CDR2 YSYEKL. CDR3 sequence reads: CASSQPGQATSDGYTF. For the CDR3, the DNA is TGCGCCAGCAGCCAACCCGGACAGGCCACCTCAGATGGCTACACCTTC.

This clonotype was seen only a few times. The J gene is TRBJ1-1, the V gene TRBV24-1; TRBD1 aligns across 9 bases. After removal of 8 bases from V and 8 bases from J, the junction contained 2 bases not matched to a gene. Per germline, CDR1 KGHDR and CDR2 SFDVKD. CDR3 size: 11 residues. The CDR3 loop reads CATKGQGEAFF. The CDR3, as DNA: TGTGCCACCAAAGGACAGGGGGAAGCTTTCTTT.

This clonotype occurred a few times. The chain is built from TRBV5-5 and TRBJ1-5; 8 bases are shared with TRBD1. CDR3 length: 17 residues. The junction had 10 bases not matched to a gene; V was cut back by 2 bases and J by 3 bases. Looked up from germline, CDR1 is SGHKS and CDR2 is YYEKEE (reference sequence). The chain's CDR3 is CASSFITGTGNNQPQHF. The DNA for the CDR3 is TGTGCCAGCAGCTTCATTACCGGGACAGGCAACAATCAGCCCCAGCATTTT.

The genes are TRBV4-3 and TRBJ1-1, with D maybe TRBD1 (6 bases). The V end lost 1 base, the J end lost 8 bases, and 11 bases lay between the germline ends. This CDR3 is built from 13 residues. Per the germline V gene, CDR1 is LGHNA and CDR2 is YSLEER. CDR3 amino acids: CASSQGPGQEAFF. CDR3 nucleotides: TGCGCCAGCAGCCAAGGTCCGGGACAAGAAGCTTTCTTT.

The table lists this clonotype with many counts. V usage is TRBV13 and J usage is TRBJ2-1; 9 nucleotides agree with TRBD2. This CDR3 is built from 16 residues. J lost 6 bases, V lost 5 bases, and 11 bases had no gene match. The germline V gene has CDR1 PRHDT and CDR2 FYEKMQ (reference sequence). The CDR3 DNA follows: TGTGCCAGCAGCCGATTCGTGGGACTAGCTGGCAATGAGCAGTTCTTC. As protein: CASSRFVGLAGNEQFF.

About this clonotype itself: With a much larger clone just one base away, this may be a read error. The V and J genes are TRBV7-9 and TRBJ2-7, with TRBD1 matching over 8 bases. J gave up 4 bases and V 4 bases, and 9 bases lay outside the gene matches. Germline CDR1 is SEHNR and CDR2 is FQNEAQ (reference sequence). This CDR3 has 15 amino acids. CDR3 sequence: CASSYPPTGEYEQYF. The CDR3 nucleotides read TGTGCCAGCAGCTACCCCCCGACAGGGGAATACGAGCAGTACTTC.

At least ten counts were recorded for this clonotype. The genes are TRBV12-3 or TRBV12-4 and TRBJ2-1; D is possibly TRBD2 (7 bases). V lost 6 bases, J lost 2 bases, and 11 bases lay in between. The CDR3 is 14 amino acids. Here the CDR3 reads CASRTGGTYNEQFF. DNA for the CDR3: TGTGCCAGCAGGACGGGGGGCACCTACAATGAGCAGTTCTTC.